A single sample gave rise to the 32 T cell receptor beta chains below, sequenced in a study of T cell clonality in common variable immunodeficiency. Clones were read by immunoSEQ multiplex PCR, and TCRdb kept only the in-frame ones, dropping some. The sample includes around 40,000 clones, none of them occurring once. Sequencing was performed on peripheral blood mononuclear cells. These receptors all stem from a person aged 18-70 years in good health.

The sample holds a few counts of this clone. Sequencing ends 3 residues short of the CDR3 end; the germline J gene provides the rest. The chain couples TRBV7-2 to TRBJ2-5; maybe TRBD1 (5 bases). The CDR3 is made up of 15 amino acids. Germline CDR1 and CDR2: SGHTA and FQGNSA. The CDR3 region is CASSRELRQRSTQYF. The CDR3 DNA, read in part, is TGTGCCAGCAGTCGCGAGCTGAGACAGCGAAGTACC.

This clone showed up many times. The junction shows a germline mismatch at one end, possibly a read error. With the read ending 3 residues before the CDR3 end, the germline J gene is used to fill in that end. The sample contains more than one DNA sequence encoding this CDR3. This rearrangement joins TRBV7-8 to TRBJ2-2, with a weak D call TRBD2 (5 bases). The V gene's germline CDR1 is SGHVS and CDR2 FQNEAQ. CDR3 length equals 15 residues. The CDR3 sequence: CASSQSGTNTGELFF. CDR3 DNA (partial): TGTGCCAGCAGCCAGAGCGGAACGAACACTGGGGAG.

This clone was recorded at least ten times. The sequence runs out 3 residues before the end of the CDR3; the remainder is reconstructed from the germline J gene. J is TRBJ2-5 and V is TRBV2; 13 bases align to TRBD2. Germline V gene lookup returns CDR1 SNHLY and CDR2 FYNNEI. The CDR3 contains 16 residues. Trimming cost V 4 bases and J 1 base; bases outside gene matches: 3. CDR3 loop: CASSGTSGGLQETQYF. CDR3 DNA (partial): TGTGCCAGCAGTGGGACTAGCGGGGGACTCCAAGAGACC.

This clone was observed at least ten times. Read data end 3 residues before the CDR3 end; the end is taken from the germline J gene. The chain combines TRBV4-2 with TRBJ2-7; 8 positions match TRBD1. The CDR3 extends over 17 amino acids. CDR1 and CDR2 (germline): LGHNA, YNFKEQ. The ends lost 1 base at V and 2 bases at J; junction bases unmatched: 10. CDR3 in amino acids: CASSQASGTGLPYEQYF. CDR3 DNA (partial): TGTGCCAGCAGCCAAGCCTCCGGGACAGGTCTTCCCTACGAG.

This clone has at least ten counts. The CDR3 sequence: CASSFNGGENQPQHF. The sequenced CDR3 bases are TGCGCCAGCAGCTTTAACGGGGGAGAGAATCAGCCC. V usage is TRBV5-1 and J usage is TRBJ1-5; D is possibly TRBD1 (5 bases). The read ends 3 residues early relative to the CDR3; the germline J gene fills the gap. CDR3 length equals 15 residues. V lost 2 bases and J 4 bases, leaving 13 bases between the germline ends. The germline V gene encodes CDR1 SGHRS and CDR2 YFSETQ.

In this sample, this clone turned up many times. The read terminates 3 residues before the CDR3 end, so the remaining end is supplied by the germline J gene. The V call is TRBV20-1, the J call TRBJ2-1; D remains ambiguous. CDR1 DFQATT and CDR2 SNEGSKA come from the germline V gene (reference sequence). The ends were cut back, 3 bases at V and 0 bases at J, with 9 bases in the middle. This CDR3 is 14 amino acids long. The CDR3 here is CSARSPHSYNEQFF. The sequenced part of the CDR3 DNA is TGCAGTGCTAGGAGTCCACACTCCTACAATGAG.

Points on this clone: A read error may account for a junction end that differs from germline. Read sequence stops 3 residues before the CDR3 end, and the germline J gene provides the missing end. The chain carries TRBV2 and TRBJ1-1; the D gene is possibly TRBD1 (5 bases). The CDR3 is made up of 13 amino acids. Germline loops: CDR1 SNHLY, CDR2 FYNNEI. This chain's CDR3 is CASIRAWGTGAFF. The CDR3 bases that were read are TGTGCCAGCATCAGGGCGTGGGGGACTGGA.

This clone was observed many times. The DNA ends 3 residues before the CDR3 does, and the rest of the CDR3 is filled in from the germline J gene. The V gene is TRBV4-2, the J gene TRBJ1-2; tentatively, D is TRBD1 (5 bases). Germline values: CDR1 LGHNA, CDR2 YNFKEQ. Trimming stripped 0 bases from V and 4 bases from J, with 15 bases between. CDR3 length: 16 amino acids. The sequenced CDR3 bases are TGTGCCAGCAGCCAAGAAGGGGAGCCCTTTCTCTATGGC. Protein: CASSQEGEPFLYG. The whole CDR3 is CASSQEGEPFLYGYTF.

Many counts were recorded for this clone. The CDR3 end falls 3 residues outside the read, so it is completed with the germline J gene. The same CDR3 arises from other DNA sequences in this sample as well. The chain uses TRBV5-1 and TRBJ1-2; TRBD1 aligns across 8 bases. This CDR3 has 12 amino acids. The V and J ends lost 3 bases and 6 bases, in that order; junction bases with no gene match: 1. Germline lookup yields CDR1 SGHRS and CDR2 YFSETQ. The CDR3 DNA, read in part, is TGCGCCAGCAGCTCGGACAGGGATGGC. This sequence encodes CASSSDRDG. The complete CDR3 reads CASSSDRDGYTF. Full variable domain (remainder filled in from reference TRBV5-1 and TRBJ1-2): KAGVTQTPRYLIKTRGQQVTLSCSPISGHRSVSWYQQTPGQGLQFLFEYFSETQRNKGNFPGRFSGRQFSNSRSEMNVSTLELGDSALYLCASSSDRDGYTFGSGTRLTVV.

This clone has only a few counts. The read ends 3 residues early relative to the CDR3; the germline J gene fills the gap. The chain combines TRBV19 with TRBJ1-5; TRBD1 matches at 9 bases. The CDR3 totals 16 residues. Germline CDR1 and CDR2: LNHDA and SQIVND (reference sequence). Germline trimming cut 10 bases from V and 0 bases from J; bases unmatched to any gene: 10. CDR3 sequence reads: CATLQQGAHSNQPQHF. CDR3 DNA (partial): TGTGCCACTCTCCAACAGGGGGCTCATAGCAATCAGCCC.

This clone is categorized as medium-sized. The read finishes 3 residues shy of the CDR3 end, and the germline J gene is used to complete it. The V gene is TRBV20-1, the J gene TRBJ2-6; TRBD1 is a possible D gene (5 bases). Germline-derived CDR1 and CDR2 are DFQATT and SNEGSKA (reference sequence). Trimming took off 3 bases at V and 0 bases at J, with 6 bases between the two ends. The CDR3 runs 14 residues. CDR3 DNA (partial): TGCAGTGCTAGTGGGGCCTCTGGGGCCAACGTC. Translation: CSASGASGANV. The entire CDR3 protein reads CSASGASGANVLTF.

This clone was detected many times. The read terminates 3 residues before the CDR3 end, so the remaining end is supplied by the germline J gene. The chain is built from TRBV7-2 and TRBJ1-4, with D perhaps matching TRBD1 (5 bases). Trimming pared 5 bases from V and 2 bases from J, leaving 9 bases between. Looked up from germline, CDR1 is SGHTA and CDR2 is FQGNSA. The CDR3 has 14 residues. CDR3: CASSQGPTNEKLFF. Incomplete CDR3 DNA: TGTGCCAGCAGCCAGGGCCCGACTAATGAAAAA.

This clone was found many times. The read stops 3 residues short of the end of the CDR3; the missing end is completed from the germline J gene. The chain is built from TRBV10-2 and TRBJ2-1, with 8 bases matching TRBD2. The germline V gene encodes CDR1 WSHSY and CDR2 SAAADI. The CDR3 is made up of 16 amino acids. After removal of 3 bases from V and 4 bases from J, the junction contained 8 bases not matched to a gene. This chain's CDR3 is CASSDPSGPLYNEQFF. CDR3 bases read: TGCGCCAGCAGTGACCCTAGCGGGCCACTGTACAATGAG.

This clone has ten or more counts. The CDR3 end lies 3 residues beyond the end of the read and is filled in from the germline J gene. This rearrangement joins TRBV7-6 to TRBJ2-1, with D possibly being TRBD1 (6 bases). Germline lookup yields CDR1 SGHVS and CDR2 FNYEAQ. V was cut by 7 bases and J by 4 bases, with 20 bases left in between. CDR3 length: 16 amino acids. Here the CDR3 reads CASTQGSSDPYNEQFF. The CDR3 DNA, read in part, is TGTGCCAGCACCCAGGGGTCTTCGGACCCGTACAATGAG.

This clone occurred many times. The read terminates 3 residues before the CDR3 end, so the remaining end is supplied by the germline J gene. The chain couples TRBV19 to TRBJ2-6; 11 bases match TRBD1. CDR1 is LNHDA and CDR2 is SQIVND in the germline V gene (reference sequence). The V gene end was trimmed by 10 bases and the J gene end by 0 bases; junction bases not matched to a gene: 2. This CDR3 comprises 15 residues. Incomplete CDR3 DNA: TGTGCCACGGACAGGGGGCCCTCTGGGGCCAACGTC. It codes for CATDRGPSGANV. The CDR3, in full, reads CATDRGPSGANVLTF. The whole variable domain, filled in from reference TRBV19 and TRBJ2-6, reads DGGITQSPKYLFRKEGQNVTLSCEQNLNHDAMYWYRQDPGQGLRLIYYSQIVNDFQKGDIAEGYSVSREKKESFPLTVTSAQKNPTAFYLCATDRGPSGANVLTFGAGSRLTVL.

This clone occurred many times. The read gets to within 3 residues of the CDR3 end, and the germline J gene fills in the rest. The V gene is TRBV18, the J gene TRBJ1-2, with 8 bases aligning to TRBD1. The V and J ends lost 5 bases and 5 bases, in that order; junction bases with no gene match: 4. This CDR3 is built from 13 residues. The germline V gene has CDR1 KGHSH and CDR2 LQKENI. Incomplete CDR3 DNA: TGTGCCAGCTCATCTAGACAGGGGTATGGC. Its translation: CASSSRQGYG. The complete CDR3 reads CASSSRQGYGYTF.

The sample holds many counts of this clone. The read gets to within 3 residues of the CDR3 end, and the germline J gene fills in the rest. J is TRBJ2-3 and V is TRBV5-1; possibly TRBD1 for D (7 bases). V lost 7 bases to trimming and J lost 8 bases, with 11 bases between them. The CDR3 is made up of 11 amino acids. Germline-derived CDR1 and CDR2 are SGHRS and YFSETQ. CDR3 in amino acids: CASAQGGTQYF. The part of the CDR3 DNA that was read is TGCGCCAGCGCTCAGGGGGGTACG.

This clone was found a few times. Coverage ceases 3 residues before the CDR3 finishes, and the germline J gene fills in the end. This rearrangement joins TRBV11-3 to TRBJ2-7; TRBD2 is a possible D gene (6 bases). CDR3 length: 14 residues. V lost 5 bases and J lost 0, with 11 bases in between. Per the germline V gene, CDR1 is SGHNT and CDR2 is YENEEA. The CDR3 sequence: CASSTSGGSYEQYF. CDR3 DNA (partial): TGTGCCAGCAGCACCTCCGGGGGCTCCTACGAG.

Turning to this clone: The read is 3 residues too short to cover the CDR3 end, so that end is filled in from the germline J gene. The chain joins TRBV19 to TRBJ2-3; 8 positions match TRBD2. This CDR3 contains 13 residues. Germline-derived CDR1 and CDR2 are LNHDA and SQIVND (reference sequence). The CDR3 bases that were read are TGTGCCAGTAGTATAGCGGGGGGGAGGGCG. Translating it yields CASSIAGGRA. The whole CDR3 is CASSIAGGRAQYF.

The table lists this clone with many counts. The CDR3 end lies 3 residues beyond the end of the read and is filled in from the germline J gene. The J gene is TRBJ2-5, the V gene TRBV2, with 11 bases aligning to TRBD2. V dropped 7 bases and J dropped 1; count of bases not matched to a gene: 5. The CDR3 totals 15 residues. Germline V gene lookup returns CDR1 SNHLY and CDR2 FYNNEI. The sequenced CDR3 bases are TGTGCCAGCACGGGTAGCGGGAGGGCCCAAGAGACC. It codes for CASTGSGRAQET. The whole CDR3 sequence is CASTGSGRAQETQYF.

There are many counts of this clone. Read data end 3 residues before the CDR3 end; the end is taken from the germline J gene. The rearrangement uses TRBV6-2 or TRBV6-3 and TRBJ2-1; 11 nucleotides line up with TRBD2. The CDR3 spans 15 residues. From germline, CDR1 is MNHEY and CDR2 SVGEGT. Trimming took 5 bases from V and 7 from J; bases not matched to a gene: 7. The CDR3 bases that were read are TGTGCCAGCAGTATGCCGGGACTAGCGGCAAATGAG. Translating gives CASSMPGLAANE. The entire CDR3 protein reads CASSMPGLAANEQFF.

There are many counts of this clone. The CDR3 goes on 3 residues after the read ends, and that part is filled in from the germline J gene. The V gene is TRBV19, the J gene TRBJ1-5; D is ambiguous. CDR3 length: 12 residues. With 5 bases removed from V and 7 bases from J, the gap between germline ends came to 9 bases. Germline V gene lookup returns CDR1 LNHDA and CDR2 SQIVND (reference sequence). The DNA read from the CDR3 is TGTGCCAGTAGTGGGCAGAACCAGCCC. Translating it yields CASSGQNQP. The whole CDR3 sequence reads CASSGQNQPQHF.

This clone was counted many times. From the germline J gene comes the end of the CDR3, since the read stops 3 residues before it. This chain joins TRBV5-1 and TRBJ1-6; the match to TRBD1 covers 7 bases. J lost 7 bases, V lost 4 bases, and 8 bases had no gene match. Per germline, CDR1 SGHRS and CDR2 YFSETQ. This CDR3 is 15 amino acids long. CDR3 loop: CASSDGTVGNSPLHF. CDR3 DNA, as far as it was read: TGCGCCAGCAGCGACGGGACAGTCGGAAATTCACCC.

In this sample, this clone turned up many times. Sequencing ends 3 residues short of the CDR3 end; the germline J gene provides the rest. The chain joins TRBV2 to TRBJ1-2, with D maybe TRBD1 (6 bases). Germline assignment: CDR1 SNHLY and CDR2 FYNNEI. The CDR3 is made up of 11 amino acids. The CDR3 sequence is CAINRVPGYTF. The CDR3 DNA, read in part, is TGTGCCATAAACAGGGTCCCAGGC.

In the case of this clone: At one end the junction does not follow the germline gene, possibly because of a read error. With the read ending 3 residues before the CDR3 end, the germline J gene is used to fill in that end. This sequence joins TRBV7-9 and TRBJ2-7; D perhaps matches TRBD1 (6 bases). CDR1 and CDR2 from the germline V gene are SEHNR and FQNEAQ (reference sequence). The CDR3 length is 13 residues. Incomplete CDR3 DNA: TGTTCCAGCAGCCCCCGGACAGTATACGAG. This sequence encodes CSSSPRTVYE. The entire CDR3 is CSSSPRTVYEQYF.

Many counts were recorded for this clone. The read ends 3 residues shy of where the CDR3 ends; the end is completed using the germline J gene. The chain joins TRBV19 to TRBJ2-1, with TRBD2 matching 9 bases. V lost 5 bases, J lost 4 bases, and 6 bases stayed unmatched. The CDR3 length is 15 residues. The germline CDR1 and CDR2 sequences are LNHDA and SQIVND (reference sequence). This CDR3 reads CASSALTSGYNEQFF. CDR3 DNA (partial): TGTGCCAGTAGTGCTTTGACTAGCGGTTACAATGAG.

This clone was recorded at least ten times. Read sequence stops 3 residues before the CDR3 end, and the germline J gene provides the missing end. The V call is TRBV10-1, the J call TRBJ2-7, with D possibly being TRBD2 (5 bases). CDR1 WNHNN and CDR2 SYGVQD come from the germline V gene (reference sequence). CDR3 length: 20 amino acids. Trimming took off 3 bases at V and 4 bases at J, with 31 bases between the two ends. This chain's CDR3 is CASSDHPLRARRKSPYEQYF. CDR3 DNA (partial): TGCGCCAGCAGTGACCACCCCCTGAGGGCGAGAAGGAAATCACCTTACGAG.

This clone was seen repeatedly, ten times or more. The sequenced CDR3 bases are TGTGCCAGCAGCTTGTCCGGGACAGGGTTT. Its protein product is CASSLSGTGF. The whole CDR3 protein is CASSLSGTGFYTF. V gene TRBV5-4 combines with J gene TRBJ1-2, with 9 bases aligning to TRBD1. Coverage ceases 3 residues before the CDR3 finishes, and the germline J gene fills in the end. The CDR3 spans 13 residues. The germline V gene has CDR1 SGHNT and CDR2 YYREEE (reference sequence).

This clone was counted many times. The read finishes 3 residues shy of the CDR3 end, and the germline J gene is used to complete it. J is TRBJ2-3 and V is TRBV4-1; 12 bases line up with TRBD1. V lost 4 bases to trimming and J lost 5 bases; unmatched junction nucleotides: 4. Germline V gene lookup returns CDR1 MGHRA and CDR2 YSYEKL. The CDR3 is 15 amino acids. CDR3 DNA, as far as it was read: TGCGCCAGCAGCCTGGGACAGGGGGCGAGAGATACG. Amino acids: CASSLGQGARDT. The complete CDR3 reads CASSLGQGARDTQYF.

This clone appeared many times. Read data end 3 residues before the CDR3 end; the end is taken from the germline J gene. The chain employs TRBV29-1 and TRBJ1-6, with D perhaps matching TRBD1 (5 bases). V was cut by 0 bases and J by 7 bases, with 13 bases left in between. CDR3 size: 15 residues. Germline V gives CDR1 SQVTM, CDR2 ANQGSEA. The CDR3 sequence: CSVEDQPGRNSPLHF. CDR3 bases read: TGCAGCGTTGAAGATCAACCAGGGAGAAATTCACCC.

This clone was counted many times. Here the CDR3 reads CSASFLVSGERQPQHF. The covered CDR3 bases are TGCAGTGCTAGTTTTTTAGTATCAGGGGAACGGCAGCCC. The gene calls are TRBV20-1 and TRBJ1-5, with a weak D call TRBD1 (6 bases). Read data end 3 residues before the CDR3 end; the end is taken from the germline J gene. Looked up from germline, CDR1 is DFQATT and CDR2 is SNEGSKA (reference sequence). Trimming stripped 3 bases from V and 7 bases from J, with 22 bases between. CDR3 length: 16 residues.

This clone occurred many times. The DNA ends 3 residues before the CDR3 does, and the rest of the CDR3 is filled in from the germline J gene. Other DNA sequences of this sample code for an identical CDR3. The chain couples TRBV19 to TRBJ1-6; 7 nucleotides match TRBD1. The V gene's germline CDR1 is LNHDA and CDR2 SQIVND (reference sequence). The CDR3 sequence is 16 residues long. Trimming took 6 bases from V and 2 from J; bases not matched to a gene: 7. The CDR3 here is CASRRDRETYNSPLHF. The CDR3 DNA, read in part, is TGTGCCAGTAGAAGGGACAGAGAAACCTATAATTCACCC. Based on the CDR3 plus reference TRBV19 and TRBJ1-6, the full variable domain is DGGITQSPKYLFRKEGQNVTLSCEQNLNHDAMYWYRQDPGQGLRLIYYSQIVNDFQKGDIAEGYSVSREKKESFPLTVTSAQKNPTAFYLCASRRDRETYNSPLHFGNGTRLTVT.